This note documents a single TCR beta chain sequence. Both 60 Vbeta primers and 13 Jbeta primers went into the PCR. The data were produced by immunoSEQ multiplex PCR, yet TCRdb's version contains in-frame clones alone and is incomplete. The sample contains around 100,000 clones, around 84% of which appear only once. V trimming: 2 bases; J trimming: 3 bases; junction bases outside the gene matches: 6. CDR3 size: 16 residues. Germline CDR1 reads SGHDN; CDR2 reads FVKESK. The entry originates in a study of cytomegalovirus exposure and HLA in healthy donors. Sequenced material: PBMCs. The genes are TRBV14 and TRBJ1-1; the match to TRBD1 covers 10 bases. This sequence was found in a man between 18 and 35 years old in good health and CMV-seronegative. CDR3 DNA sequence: TGTGCCAGCAGCCAACCGGGACAGGGGTACTACACTGAAGCTTTCTTT. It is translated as CASSQPGQGYYTEAFF.